These 32 T cell receptor beta chains were sequenced from one sample in a study of PD-1 blockade in classical Hodgkin lymphoma. All patients experienced relapse after autologous stem cell transplantation, and brentuximab vedotin exposure was variable. Sequenced by immunoSEQ multiplex PCR; TCRdb stores in-frame clones only, minus some. This table holds more than 50,000 clones, more than 80% found once. The source was peripheral blood mononuclear cells (PBMCs), collected at baseline. The receptors derive from a human donor with classical Hodgkin lymphoma.

The chain couples TRBV10-1 to TRBJ2-1; 10 bases are a match to TRBD2. The CDR3 is made up of 13 amino acids. V lost 3 bases, J lost 9 bases, and 2 bases stayed unmatched. Germline V gene lookup returns CDR1 WNHNN and CDR2 SYGVQD (reference sequence). Here the CDR3 reads CASSELAGSEQFF. The CDR3 nucleotides are TGCGCCAGCAGTGAACTAGCGGGGAGTGAGCAGTTCTTC.

V usage is TRBV7-9 and J usage is TRBJ1-1; possibly TRBD1 for D (5 bases). Germline CDR1 is SEHNR and CDR2 is FQNEAQ (reference sequence). V was shortened by 6 bases and J by 3 bases, with 17 bases between the two germline ends. The CDR3 sequence is 15 residues long. The DNA of the CDR3 is TGTGCCAGCAGTCTGAGACGGGGCGGGTACACTGAAGCTTTCTTT. As protein: CASSLRRGGYTEAFF. Drawing the rest from reference TRBV7-9 and TRBJ1-1, the complete variable domain is DTGVSQNPRHKITKRGQNVTFRCDPISEHNRLYWYRQTLGQGPEFLTYFQNEAQLEKSRLLSDRFSAERPKGSFSTLEIQRTEQGDSAMYLCASSLRRGGYTEAFFGQGTRLTVV.

The V gene is TRBV7-9, the J gene TRBJ2-7; D perhaps matches TRBD2 (6 bases). The germline V gene encodes CDR1 SEHNR and CDR2 FQNEAQ (reference sequence). The ends were cut back, 6 bases at V and 7 bases at J, with 13 bases in the middle. The CDR3 sequence is 12 residues long. The CDR3 nucleotides read TGTGCCAGCAGTTTTGAGGAGGGTGAGCAGTACTTC. Translation gives CASSFEEGEQYF.

The V call is TRBV19, the J call TRBJ1-2, with D maybe TRBD1 (5 bases). With 3 bases removed from V and 8 bases from J, the gap between germline ends came to 13 bases. This CDR3 region has 13 residues. CDR1 LNHDA and CDR2 SQIVND come from the germline V gene (reference sequence). The CDR3 bases are TGTGCCAGTAGTATGAGGGGCGCCCCGGGCTACACCTTC. Amino acid sequence: CASSMRGAPGYTF.

V and J are TRBV2 and TRBJ1-1; D is unresolved. CDR1 is SNHLY and CDR2 is FYNNEI in the germline V gene. The germline V and J ends were trimmed by 6 bases and 0 bases, with 5 bases remaining between them. The CDR3 covers 12 residues. The CDR3 here is CASRGLNTEAFF. CDR3 bases: TGTGCCAGCAGGGGCCTGAACACTGAAGCTTTCTTT.

The V gene is TRBV5-6, the J gene TRBJ1-1; D possibly corresponds to TRBD1 (6 bases). Trimming cost V 2 bases and J 1 base, with 12 bases left between them. This CDR3 is 15 amino acids long. Germline-derived CDR1 and CDR2 are SGHDT and YYEEEE. The CDR3 sequence is CASSLTGRTNTEAFF. Here the CDR3 DNA reads TGTGCCAGCAGCTTAACAGGGAGGACGAACACTGAAGCTTTCTTT.

The V gene is TRBV4-2, the J gene TRBJ2-6; D is possibly TRBD1 or TRBD2 (5 bases each). Trimming pared 1 base from V and 0 bases from J, leaving 7 bases between. The germline V gene encodes CDR1 LGHNA and CDR2 YNFKEQ. This CDR3 contains 16 residues. The CDR3 bases are TGTGCCAGCAGCCAAGTCGGGACCTCTGGGGCCAACGTCCTGACTTTC. Translating it yields CASSQVGTSGANVLTF.

This chain uses TRBV28 with TRBJ2-1, with TRBD2 matching 8 bases. Trimming took 6 bases from V and 4 from J; bases not matched to a gene: 8. The germline V gene encodes CDR1 MDHEN and CDR2 SYDVKM. The CDR3 is 15 amino acids. CDR3 region: CASSPPPGGYNEQFF. CDR3 bases: TGTGCCAGCAGCCCCCCCCCGGGGGGGTACAATGAGCAGTTCTTC.

The chain combines TRBV18 with TRBJ1-1, with 10 bases that match TRBD1. V was clipped by 5 bases and J by 7 bases; unmatched bases: 10. CDR1 and CDR2 from the germline V gene are KGHSH and LQKENI. The CDR3 spans 15 residues. The CDR3 loop is CASSATGGAKIEAFF. In DNA form, the CDR3 reads TGTGCCAGCTCAGCGACAGGGGGCGCGAAAATTGAAGCTTTCTTT.

The chain links TRBV10-3 to TRBJ1-2; D unresolved. The CDR3 length is 12 residues. Germline V gene lookup returns CDR1 ENHRY and CDR2 SYGVKD. V lost 10 bases and J 6 bases, leaving 15 bases between the germline ends. Here the CDR3 reads CATDDPSNGYTF. The CDR3 region has the DNA TGTGCCACAGACGACCCGTCTAATGGCTACACCTTC.

A few counts support this clone. The chain couples TRBV6-1 to TRBJ1-2; D is undetermined. Trimming left V 6 bases short and J 2 bases short, with 7 bases between. The CDR3 has 12 amino acids. The germline gives CDR1 MNHNS, CDR2 SASEGT. The CDR3 nucleotides are TGTGCCAGCAGAGGGAGGAACTATGGCTACACCTTC. Its translation is CASRGRNYGYTF.

V usage is TRBV5-6 and J usage is TRBJ1-1; tentative D call: TRBD1 (5 bases). Germline V gene data show CDR1 as SGHDT and CDR2 as YYEEEE. CDR3 size: 13 residues. V dropped 6 bases and J dropped 4 bases, with 13 bases sitting between them. The CDR3 spells CASNPGGVTEAFF. The CDR3 coding sequence is TGTGCCAGCAACCCCGGGGGGGTCACTGAAGCTTTCTTT.

The rearrangement uses TRBV7-2 and TRBJ1-2, with 9 bases that match TRBD1. With V trimmed by 5 bases and J by 8 bases, 24 bases remained unmatched. This CDR3 contains 19 residues. CDR1 and CDR2 (germline): SGHTA, FQGNSA. The CDR3 region is CASSQYMSGTGLVVEGYTF. CDR3 nucleotides: TGTGCCAGCAGCCAATATATGTCCGGGACAGGGCTCGTAGTTGAAGGCTACACCTTC.

This clone was found once. CDR3 in DNA: TGTGCCAGCAGTTTAGGGGGAGGATCTGAAGCTTTCTTT. Translation gives CASSLGGGSEAFF. The rearrangement uses TRBV27 and TRBJ1-1; D might be TRBD1 (5 bases). Trimming took 2 bases from V and 6 from J, leaving 10 bases between them. Germline V gene data show CDR1 as MNHEY and CDR2 as SMNVEV (reference sequence). This CDR3 spans 13 amino acids.

CDR3 loop: CSGGDSLGYGYTF. The CDR3 DNA follows: TGCAGCGGCGGGGACAGCTTGGGCTATGGCTACACCTTC. The V call is TRBV29-1, the J call TRBJ1-2; TRBD1 agrees at 7 bases. V was clipped by 7 bases and J by 4 bases; unmatched bases: 9. The CDR3 covers 13 residues. In germline, CDR1 is SQVTM, CDR2 ANQGSEA.

This sequence joins TRBV7-9 and TRBJ2-7, with D perhaps assigned TRBD1 or TRBD2 (5 bases each). The germline CDR1 and CDR2 sequences are SEHNR and FQNEAQ (reference sequence). The CDR3 is 15 amino acids. The ends were cut back, 5 bases at V and 0 bases at J, with 14 bases in the middle. CDR3 region: CASSTPGRGSYEQYF. The CDR3 bases are TGTGCCAGCAGCACTCCGGGACGAGGCTCCTACGAGCAGTACTTC.

The CDR3 DNA sequence: TGCGCCAGCAGCTTTTCAACAGGGGGCACTGAAGCTTTCTTT. This codes for CASSFSTGGTEAFF. The V and J genes are TRBV5-1 and TRBJ1-1; 8 nucleotides align to TRBD1. The CDR3 is 14 residues long. V dropped 2 bases and J dropped 4; count of bases not matched to a gene: 4. Germline CDR1 is SGHRS and CDR2 is YFSETQ.

The gene calls are TRBV2 and TRBJ2-2; D is ambiguous. Trimming took 6 bases from V and 3 from J, leaving 11 bases between them. Germline CDR1 is SNHLY and CDR2 is FYNNEI. The length of the CDR3 is 14 residues. As DNA, the CDR3 is TGTGCCAGCAGACCGGGCTGGGACACCGGGGAGCTGTTTTTT. As protein: CASRPGWDTGELFF.

The table lists this clone with a few counts. The chain uses TRBV2 and TRBJ2-5, with 7 bases identical to TRBD1. The CDR3 is made up of 12 amino acids. Trimming cost V 4 bases and J 7 bases; bases outside gene matches: 3. Germline assignment: CDR1 SNHLY and CDR2 FYNNEI. The CDR3 nucleotides are TGTGCCAGCAGTGGACAGGGTGCGACCCAGTACTTC. Translating it yields CASSGQGATQYF. The entire variable domain, with the rest obtained from reference TRBV2 and TRBJ2-5, is as follows: EPEVTQTPSHQVTQMGQEVILRCVPISNHLYFYWYRQILGQKVEFLVSFYNNEISEKSEIFDDQFSVERPDGSNFTLKIRSTKLEDSAMYFCASSGQGATQYFGPGTRLLVL.

The chain combines TRBV10-3 with TRBJ2-3; D not resolved. Germline CDR1 is ENHRY and CDR2 is SYGVKD. V was cut by 8 bases and J by 0 bases, with 33 bases left in between. The CDR3 totals 21 residues. CDR3 loop: CAIGLTSNGPSRPSSTDTQYF. The CDR3 coding sequence is TGTGCCATCGGCCTCACATCGAATGGCCCTTCCCGCCCCTCTAGCACAGATACGCAGTATTTT.

The genes are TRBV11-2 and TRBJ2-5; D tentatively reads TRBD1 or TRBD2 (5 bases each). V was shortened by 4 bases and J by 4 bases, with 13 bases between the two germline ends. The CDR3 consists of 14 residues. Germline lookup yields CDR1 SGHAT and CDR2 FQNNGV. The CDR3, as DNA: TGTGCCAGCAGCTCCAGATCAGGGAGAGAGACCCAGTACTTC. Protein product: CASSSRSGRETQYF.

V gene TRBV7-8 combines with J gene TRBJ1-6; D possibly corresponds to TRBD1 (6 bases). CDR1 SGHVS and CDR2 FQNEAQ come from the germline V gene. V dropped 5 bases and J dropped 0 bases, with 14 bases sitting between them. This CDR3 has 17 amino acids. CDR3 bases: TGTGCCAGCAGCCCTGGGACAACCAGCTCCTATAATTCACCCCTCCACTTT. Translation gives CASSPGTTSSYNSPLHF.

With respect to this clone: Sequence at one end of the junction differs from germline and may be a read error. This chain uses TRBV6-6 with TRBJ1-2, with D possibly TRBD1 on 5 matching bases. The CDR3 is made up of 13 amino acids. CDR1 and CDR2 (germline): MNHNY, SVGAGI (reference sequence). The CDR3 sequence is CASSYSTGGFKGF. DNA for the CDR3: TGTGCCAGCAGTTACTCAACGGGAGGGTTTAAGGGGTTT.

The chain recombines TRBV25-1 with TRBJ2-1; D perhaps matches TRBD2 (6 bases). V was shortened by 3 bases and J by 9 bases, with 15 bases between the two germline ends. Germline V gene lookup returns CDR1 MGHDK and CDR2 SYGVNS. The CDR3 totals 14 residues. The CDR3 bases are TGTGCCAGCAGTGATGAACTAGCCCCCGCTGAGCAGTTCTTC. Translation: CASSDELAPAEQFF. Based on the CDR3 plus reference TRBV25-1 and TRBJ2-1, the full variable domain is EADIYQTPRYLVIGTGKKITLECSQTMGHDKMYWYQQDPGMELHLIHYSYGVNSTEKGDLSSESTVSRIRTEHFPLTLESARPSHTSQYLCASSDELAPAEQFFGPGTRLTVL.

The chain uses TRBV18 and TRBJ2-7; a weak D match, TRBD1 (7 bases). The CDR3 contains 14 residues. Germline V gene sequence: CDR1 KGHSH, CDR2 LQKENI. Trimming removed 1 base from V and 9 bases from J, with 16 bases in between. Here the CDR3 DNA reads TGTGCCAGCTCACCACAAGACAGGGTCGGGGGGCAGTACTTC. Translated, it gives CASSPQDRVGGQYF.

This chain uses TRBV27 with TRBJ1-2; D unresolved. Germline lookup yields CDR1 MNHEY and CDR2 SMNVEV (reference sequence). The CDR3 runs 12 residues. V dropped 7 bases and J dropped 2 bases, with 8 bases sitting between them. CDR3 protein: CASIGPNYGYTF. The CDR3 bases are TGTGCCAGCATTGGACCGAACTATGGCTACACCTTC.

The chain couples TRBV7-9 to TRBJ1-1, with D perhaps matching TRBD1 (5 bases). The CDR3 consists of 14 residues. Trimming pared 5 bases from V and 3 bases from J, leaving 13 bases between. Germline V gene data show CDR1 as SEHNR and CDR2 as FQNEAQ (reference sequence). The CDR3 DNA reads as TGTGCCAGCAGCCTTGACAGCTTCGACACTGAAGCTTTCTTT. Translated, it gives CASSLDSFDTEAFF. The full variable domain, rest sourced from reference TRBV7-9 and TRBJ1-1, is DTGVSQNPRHKITKRGQNVTFRCDPISEHNRLYWYRQTLGQGPEFLTYFQNEAQLEKSRLLSDRFSAERPKGSFSTLEIQRTEQGDSAMYLCASSLDSFDTEAFFGQGTRLTVV.

This chain connects TRBV9 to TRBJ2-7; 10 nucleotides line up with TRBD2. Germline CDR1 and CDR2: SGDLS and YYNGEE. This CDR3 is built from 16 residues. The V and J ends lost 4 bases and 5 bases, in that order; junction bases with no gene match: 12. The CDR3 region has the DNA TGTGCCAGCAGCCCTCTAGGGGCTCTAGCGGGGGACGAGCAGTACTTC. Its protein is CASSPLGALAGDEQYF.

This sequence joins TRBV14 and TRBJ2-2; the D is unclear. The CDR3 spans 14 residues. Trimming took 0 bases from V and 1 from J, leaving 3 bases between them. Germline values: CDR1 SGHDN, CDR2 FVKESK. The CDR3 reads CASSQDWNTGELFF. The CDR3 DNA is TGTGCCAGCAGCCAAGACTGGAACACCGGGGAGCTGTTTTTT.

The chain recombines TRBV27 with TRBJ2-7, with a weak D call TRBD1 (6 bases). The germline V gene has CDR1 MNHEY and CDR2 SMNVEV (reference sequence). CDR3 length: 14 residues. Deletions cut 4 bases from V and 3 bases from J, with 13 bases between. In DNA, the CDR3 is TGTGCCAGCAGTTCCCACAGGGTTCGCTACGAGCAGTACTTC. Protein: CASSSHRVRYEQYF.

The chain carries TRBV4-2 and TRBJ2-5; 7 bases align to TRBD2. The length of the CDR3 is 14 residues. V dropped 3 bases and J dropped 1; count of bases not matched to a gene: 2. Looked up from germline, CDR1 is LGHNA and CDR2 is YNFKEQ. Here the CDR3 DNA reads TGTGCCAGCAGCCAGACGGGGGGCCAAGAGACCCAGTACTTC. Residues: CASSQTGGQETQYF.

J is TRBJ2-7 and V is TRBV6-1, with D uncertain. Looked up from germline, CDR1 is MNHNS and CDR2 is SASEGT. The CDR3 totals 12 residues. V was cut by 4 bases and J by 4 bases, with 8 bases left in between. This chain's CDR3 is CASSVGWYEQYF. CDR3 bases: TGTGCCAGCAGTGTAGGGTGGTACGAGCAGTACTTC.